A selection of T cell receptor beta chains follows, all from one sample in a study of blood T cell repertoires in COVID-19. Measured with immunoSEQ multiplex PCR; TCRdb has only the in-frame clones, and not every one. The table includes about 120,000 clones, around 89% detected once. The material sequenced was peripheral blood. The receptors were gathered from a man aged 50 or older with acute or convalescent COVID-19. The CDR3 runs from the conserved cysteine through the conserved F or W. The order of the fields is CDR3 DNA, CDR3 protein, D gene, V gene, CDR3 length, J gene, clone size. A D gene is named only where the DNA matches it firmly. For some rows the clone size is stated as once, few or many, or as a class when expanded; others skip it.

CDR3nt: TGTGCCAGCAGTCCGGGTGGACTAGCGATCTACGAGCAGTACTTC; CDR3aa: CASSPGGLAIYEQYF; d_gene: TRBD2; v_gene: TRBV27; len: 15; j_gene: TRBJ2-7; abundance: NA
CDR3nt: TGCGCCAGCAGCCACTCAAGGGAGGGTAAGAGCACTGAAGCTTTCTTT; CDR3aa: CASSHSREGKSTEAFF; d_gene: NA; v_gene: TRBV4-1; len: 16; j_gene: TRBJ1-1; abundance: NA
CDR3nt: TGTGCCAGCAGCGGGACTAGCTGGAACGATGAGCAGTTCTTC; CDR3aa: CASSGTSWNDEQFF; d_gene: TRBD2; v_gene: TRBV2; len: 14; j_gene: TRBJ2-1; abundance: NA
CDR3nt: TGTGCCAGCAGCCTCCGAGGACAGGGCGGAGAAAAACTGTTTTTT; CDR3aa: CASSLRGQGGEKLFF; d_gene: TRBD1; v_gene: TRBV28; len: 15; j_gene: TRBJ1-4; abundance: NA
CDR3nt: TGTGCCAGCAGCCCCCGACAGGGAAGGAACACTGAAGCTTTCTTT; CDR3aa: CASSPRQGRNTEAFF; d_gene: TRBD1; v_gene: TRBV13; len: 15; j_gene: TRBJ1-1; abundance: NA
CDR3nt: TGCGCCAGCGCCGACTCCAGGGGACCGGGGACCCAGTACTTC; CDR3aa: CASADSRGPGTQYF; d_gene: NA; v_gene: TRBV5-1; len: 14; j_gene: TRBJ2-5; abundance: NA
CDR3nt: TGTGCCAGCAGCGTAGACGCAACGGGACAGCCCCAGCATTTT; CDR3aa: CASSVDATGQPQHF; d_gene: NA; v_gene: TRBV9; len: 14; j_gene: TRBJ1-5; abundance: NA
CDR3nt: TGTGCCAGCAGCTTGAGGACAGGTGGTGAAAAACTGTTTTTT; CDR3aa: CASSLRTGGEKLFF; d_gene: TRBD1; v_gene: TRBV5-4; len: 14; j_gene: TRBJ1-4; abundance: NA
CDR3nt: TGTGCCAGCAGCGCGCGACGGTTCCGGGACACTGAAGCTTTCTTT; CDR3aa: CASSARRFRDTEAFF; d_gene: NA; v_gene: TRBV7-8; len: 15; j_gene: TRBJ1-1; abundance: NA
CDR3nt: TGTGCCAGCAGTAAACAGGGGCTACTCTCCACAATCTACACCTTC; CDR3aa: CASSKQGLLSTIYTF; d_gene: TRBD1; v_gene: TRBV27; len: 15; j_gene: TRBJ1-2; abundance: once
CDR3nt: TGTGCCAGCAGTTTAACAGGGGCCTACGAGCAGTACTTC; CDR3aa: CASSLTGAYEQYF; d_gene: TRBD1; v_gene: TRBV28; len: 13; j_gene: TRBJ2-7; abundance: NA
CDR3nt: TGTGCCAGCTCTCCTTGGACAGGGGGATACACTGAAGCTTTCTTT; CDR3aa: CASSPWTGGYTEAFF; d_gene: TRBD1; v_gene: TRBV3-1/TRBV3-2; len: 15; j_gene: TRBJ1-1; abundance: NA
CDR3nt: TGTGCCAGCTCACCACCGGGACAGCGTAATGAAAAACTGTTTTTT; CDR3aa: CASSPPGQRNEKLFF; d_gene: TRBD1; v_gene: TRBV18; len: 15; j_gene: TRBJ1-4; abundance: NA
CDR3nt: TGTGCCAGCTCAAACGGACAGGGGGGCTCCTACGAGCAGTACTTC; CDR3aa: CASSNGQGGSYEQYF; d_gene: TRBD1; v_gene: TRBV18; len: 15; j_gene: TRBJ2-7; abundance: few
CDR3nt: TGCGCCAGCAGGACAGGGGATATGTCGGCAGATACGCAGTATTTT; CDR3aa: CASRTGDMSADTQYF; d_gene: TRBD1; v_gene: TRBV5-1; len: 15; j_gene: TRBJ2-3; abundance: NA
CDR3nt: TGTGCCAGCATTCTTACAGGGGACACTGAAGCTTTCTTT; CDR3aa: CASILTGDTEAFF; d_gene: TRBD1; v_gene: TRBV6-6; len: 13; j_gene: TRBJ1-1; abundance: NA
CDR3nt: TGTGCCAGCAGTGAAGACCCCGGGGGACAGCCGATCTATGGCTACACCTTC; CDR3aa: CASSEDPGGQPIYGYTF; d_gene: TRBD1; v_gene: TRBV6-1; len: 17; j_gene: TRBJ1-2; abundance: NA
CDR3nt: TGTGCCAGCAGCTTATTTGGGTACGGACAGGCGAACACTGAAGCTTTCTTT; CDR3aa: CASSLFGYGQANTEAFF; d_gene: TRBD1; v_gene: TRBV7-2; len: 17; j_gene: TRBJ1-1; abundance: once
CDR3nt: TGTGCCAGCAGTGAAGGAGTCGGTTATAGCAATCAGCCCCAGCATTTT; CDR3aa: CASSEGVGYSNQPQHF; d_gene: NA; v_gene: TRBV6-1; len: 16; j_gene: TRBJ1-5; abundance: NA
CDR3nt: TGTGCCAGCAGTGAAAAGCGAGGAGGTGGGTCACCCCTCCACTTT; CDR3aa: CASSEKRGGGSPLHF; d_gene: NA; v_gene: TRBV6-1; len: 15; j_gene: TRBJ1-6; abundance: once
CDR3nt: TGTGCCAGCAGCTTGAGGCGTACGGGGACCGGGGAGCTGTTTTTT; CDR3aa: CASSLRRTGTGELFF; d_gene: NA; v_gene: TRBV13; len: 15; j_gene: TRBJ2-2; abundance: few
CDR3nt: TGTGCCAGCAGTGATTCCGGAGGCAATCAGCCCCAGCATTTT; CDR3aa: CASSDSGGNQPQHF; d_gene: NA; v_gene: TRBV6-1; len: 14; j_gene: TRBJ1-5; abundance: NA